This T cell receptor beta chain came from a study of cytomegalovirus exposure and HLA in healthy donors. Study findings and constraints: With later analysis, a missense DCLRE1C variant became linked to TCR beta V- and J-gene trimming. High specificity and sensitivity for cytomegalovirus status were reported for the classifier. Follow-up analysis found HLA locus-dependent TCR association rates, highest for DRB1 and lowest for HLA-C.

There are 14 residues in the CDR3. In germline, CDR1 is SNHLY, CDR2 FYNNEI. The germline V and J ends were trimmed by 5 bases and 3 bases, with 13 bases remaining between them. On this clone: The target antigen is unknown.

Amplification used 60 Vbeta primers and 13 Jbeta primers. This table comes from immunoSEQ multiplex PCR, and its TCRdb copy is limited to in-frame clones, with some not included. This listing includes about 140,000 clones. The chain combines TRBV2 with TRBJ1-1; D is perhaps TRBD1 (5 bases). The clonotype comes from a man aged 40-55 years in good health and CMV-seronegative. Input material: PBMCs. The CDR3 nucleotides read TGTGCCAGCAGTCCAACAGGCAGGGACACTGAAGCTTTCTTT. It is translated as CASSPTGRDTEAFF.